This T cell receptor (beta chain) was identified during a study of the immune and genomic landscape of osteosarcoma. Only in-frame clones appear in the TCRdb table, and some are missing; sequencing was by immunoSEQ multiplex PCR. The data contain roughly 10,000 clones, 60% to 75% of them singletons. The post-treatment osteosarcoma tumors were primary, local recurrence or metastasis specimens from poor-prognosis patients. This clone was counted between two and nine times. The V gene lost 0 bases and the J gene lost 3 bases, with 12 bases spanning the gap. CDR3 size: 15 residues. CDR1 SGHAT and CDR2 FQNNGV come from the germline V gene.

The chain employs TRBV11-2 and TRBJ2-7; no definite D call. The specimen sequenced was osteosarcoma tumor tissue from the lung. This TCR derives from a human donor with osteosarcoma. The CDR3 nucleotides read TGTGCCAGCAGCTTAGACTTGGTACTCGACTACGAGCAGTACTTC. Translated, it gives CASSLDLVLDYEQYF. Looking up the rest from reference TRBV11-2 and TRBJ2-7 gives the full variable domain: EAGVAQSPRYKIIEKRQSVAFWCNPISGHATLYWYQQILGQGPKLLIQFQNNGVVDDSQLPKDRFSAERLKGVDSTLKIQPAKLEDSAVYLCASSLDLVLDYEQYFGPGTRLTVT.